The T cell receptor (beta chain) under discussion was sequenced for a study of post-analysis software for immune sequencing data. Regarding the study as a whole: TRBV5-6, TRBV5-1 and TRBV20-1 belonged to a set of about five TRBV segments that were more frequent in patients than controls. Significantly decreased normalized Chao1 diversity was recorded for multiple sclerosis patients relative to controls.

Points on this clonotype: What it binds is not known.

Unique molecular identifiers featured in each of the TCR beta cDNA libraries. The authors obtained roughly 0.5 million cDNA molecules from approximately 1 to 10 million T cells. Each CDR3 protein gets one entry after TCRdb re-called the PCR reads with MiXCR. The sample holds hundreds of thousands of distinct CDR3 sequences; about 40% are singletons and the top ten take 1.5% to 2%. Germline CDR1 reads DFQATT; CDR2 reads SNEGSKA (reference sequence). The CDR3 has 13 residues. The sequence was obtained from a girl aged 10 to 17 with multiple sclerosis. This chain joins TRBV20-1 and TRBJ2-5; 8 bases agree with TRBD2. The J call may be in error: the DNA end matches TRBJ2-7 better. Sample: blood. The CDR3 nucleotides read TGCAGTGCTAGTTTAGCGGGGACCTACGAGCAGTACTTC. Protein product: CSASLAGTYEQYF.